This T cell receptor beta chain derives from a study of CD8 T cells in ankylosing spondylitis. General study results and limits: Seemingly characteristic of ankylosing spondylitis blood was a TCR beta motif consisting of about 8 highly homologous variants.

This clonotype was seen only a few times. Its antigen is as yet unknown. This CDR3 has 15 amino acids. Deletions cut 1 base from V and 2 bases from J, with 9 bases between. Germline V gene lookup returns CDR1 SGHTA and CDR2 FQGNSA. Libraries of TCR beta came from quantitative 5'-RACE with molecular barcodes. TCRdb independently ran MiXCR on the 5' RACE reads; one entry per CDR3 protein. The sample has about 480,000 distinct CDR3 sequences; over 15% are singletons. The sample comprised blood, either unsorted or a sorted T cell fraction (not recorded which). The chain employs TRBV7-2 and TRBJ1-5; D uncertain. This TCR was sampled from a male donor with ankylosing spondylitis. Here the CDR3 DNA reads TGTGCCAGCAGCTTAGAAAACGGGCGCAATCAGCCCCAGCATTTT. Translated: CASSLENGRNQPQHF.